Listed below are T cell receptor beta chains from one sample, sequenced in a study of regulatory T cells in long-lasting Graves disease. Each CDR3 protein is one row after TCRdb ran MiXCR on the multiplex PCR reads. Of roughly 490,000 distinct CDR3 sequences in the sample, about 20% were seen once. The source material was peripheral blood mononuclear cells (PBMCs), sampled when the disease was refractory, from a patient treated with antithyroid drugs. Receptors were obtained from a female donor with Graves disease. The CDR3 runs from the conserved cysteine through the conserved F or W. A D gene is named only where the DNA matches it firmly. Size tells how often a clone was seen (once, few, many) or the class of an expanded clone, and some rows leave it out.

. TRBJ1-1 TRBV6-1 many TGTGCCAGCAGTAGTTCCTCTGGGAACACTGAAGCTTTCTTT CASSSSSGNTEAFF
. TRBJ2-3 TRBV29-1 . TGCAGCGTTGAAGGGCAGGGGGAGGTTATAGATACGCAGTATTTT CSVEGQGEVIDTQYF
TRBD2 TRBJ2-5 TRBV4-3 . TGCGCCAGCAGCCGATCCGGGACGGGGGGGCCAGAGACCCAGTACTTC CASSRSGTGGPETQYF
TRBD2 TRBJ2-7 TRBV27 few TGTGCCAGCGCTGCGCTAGCGGGAGTCTTTGCGTACGAGCAGTACTTC CASAALAGVFAYEQYF
. TRBJ2-7 TRBV3-1 few TGTGCCAGCAGCCCAATTGGGGGGTTCTCTTACGAGCAGTACTTC CASSPIGGFSYEQYF
. TRBJ2-1 TRBV5-1 . TGCGCCAGCAGCTTGATTGGCAATGAGCAGTTCTTC CASSLIGNEQFF
. TRBJ2-2 TRBV11-3 . TGTGCCAGCAGCCCCAGGGAAAGCAGGACCGGGGAGCTGTTTTTT CASSPRESRTGELFF
. TRBJ2-7 TRBV6-1 many TGTGCCAGCAGTGAAGTCCCCTACGAGCAGTACTTC CASSEVPYEQYF
TRBD1 TRBJ1-4 TRBV12-3/TRBV12-4 many TGTGCCAGCAGTTTAGCTGGGACAGTTAAGAATGAAAAACTGTTTTTT CASSLAGTVKNEKLFF
. TRBJ1-5 TRBV15 . TGTGCCACCAGCCCGAGACAGGTTAGCAATCAGCCCCAGCATTTT CATSPRQVSNQPQHF
TRBD1 TRBJ2-2 TRBV27 . TGTGCCAGCAGTCCCATCTCACGACAGGGCTTTAAAGGGGAGCTGTTTTTT CASSPISRQGFKGELFF
. TRBJ1-5 TRBV12-5 many TGTGCTAGTGGTTTGCCCTCCGCGGGGTATCAGCCCCAGCATTTT CASGLPSAGYQPQHF
. TRBJ2-3 TRBV11-2 few TGTGCCAGCAGCTTAGGGGTCCGGGTGAGCACAGATACGCAGTATTTT CASSLGVRVSTDTQYF
TRBD2 TRBJ2-7 TRBV20-1 . TGCAGTGCTCAGGGACTAGCGTTCTCCTACGAGCAGTACTTC CSAQGLAFSYEQYF
. TRBJ2-7 TRBV3-1 . TGTGCCAGCAGCCAAGACAGGCTCTCCTACGAGCAGTACTTC CASSQDRLSYEQYF
TRBD1 TRBJ1-2 TRBV6-5 many TGTGCCAGCAGTTACTCCGGTGGGACAGGGGTCCCTAACTATGGCTACACCTTC CASSYSGGTGVPNYGYTF
. TRBJ1-3 TRBV7-9 once TGTGCCAGCAGCCCAAGGGTCTCTGGAAACACCATATATTTT CASSPRVSGNTIYF
. TRBJ1-1 TRBV7-3 many TGTGCCAGCAGTCTTAGTAACAGCAACACTGAAGCTTTCTTT CASSLSNSNTEAFF
TRBD1 TRBJ1-2 TRBV20-1 . TGCAGTGCCCCAGACAGGGGGAGTCCTAACTATGGCTACACCTTC CSAPDRGSPNYGYTF
. TRBJ1-2 TRBV27 many TGTGCCAGCGCACGATCAAAGGGAAACTATGGCTACACCTTC CASARSKGNYGYTF